This T cell receptor (beta chain) was profiled in a study of T cell responses to AZD1222 COVID-19 vaccine. As to this clone: Its antigen is unknown.

CDR1 and CDR2 (germline): SGDLS, YYNGEE. The CDR3 consists of 17 residues. Trimming cost V 3 bases and J 5 bases; bases outside gene matches: 15. Broader study findings: Baseline seropositives among AZD1222 recipients totaled only five to seven. Spike-specific TCR repertoires showed rising breadth and depth after two AZD1222 doses.

TCRdb keeps only in-frame clones here, not all; method: immunoSEQ multiplex PCR. The repertoire includes over 100,000 clones, around nine tenths of them detected once, and around a sixth sits in the top ten. The sequence came from an adult in good health. Sequencing was performed on peripheral blood, taken on day 0 of AZD1222 vaccination. This sequence joins TRBV9 and TRBJ2-3, with 7 bases matching TRBD2. In DNA form, the CDR3 reads TGTGCCAGCAGCGCTCCCCTTGGCGGGAGTAGCGGAGATACGCAGTATTTT. Encoded protein: CASSAPLGGSSGDTQYF. Filled out from reference TRBV9 and TRBJ2-3, the complete variable domain reads DSGVTQTPKHLITATGQRVTLRCSPRSGDLSVYWYQQSLDQGLQFLIQYYNGEERAKGNILERFSAQQFPDLHSELNLSSLELGDSALYFCASSAPLGGSSGDTQYFGPGTRLTVL.